This is a list of T cell receptor beta chains from one sample in a study of blood T cells in healthy people across ages. Each CDR3 protein gets one entry after TCRdb re-called the 5' RACE reads with MiXCR. This table has hundreds of thousands of distinct CDR3 sequences, roughly 24% appearing once. Separately, the same data were catalogued under a study of T cells of mothers and their children.

The material sequenced was blood. Every receptor here comes from a boy aged 10-17 years in good health. Each CDR3 is given with its conserved first and last residue. The order of the fields is V gene, D gene, J gene, clone size, CDR3 protein, CDR3 DNA. A D gene is named only where the DNA matches it firmly. For some rows the clone size is stated as once, few or many, or as a class when expanded; others skip it.

>TRBV18|TRBD2|TRBJ2-3|NA
CASSRLAGETTDTQYF
TGTGCCAGCTCACGACTAGCGGGGGAGACTACAGATACGCAGTATTTT
>TRBV24-1|NA|TRBJ2-2|NA
CATRGGAGELFF
TGTGCCACCAGGGGTGGAGCCGGGGAGCTGTTTTTT
>TRBV5-6|NA|TRBJ1-2|many
CASSPDRVGGYTF
TGTGCCAGCAGCCCAGACAGAGTCGGAGGCTACACCTTC
>TRBV6-6|NA|TRBJ1-2|NA
CASSSHRDARGYTF
TGTGCCAGCAGTTCCCACAGGGATGCCAGGGGCTACACCTTC
>TRBV14|NA|TRBJ2-5|many
CASSPRVRETQYF
TGTGCCAGCAGCCCAAGGGTTCGAGAGACCCAGTACTTC
>TRBV19|NA|TRBJ2-1|NA
CASNPGVNNEQFF
TGTGCCAGTAACCCAGGGGTCAACAATGAGCAGTTCTTC
>TRBV7-3|NA|TRBJ1-2|NA
CASSLKKNSGYTF
TGTGCCAGCAGCTTAAAGAAGAACTCTGGCTACACCTTC
>TRBV5-1|NA|TRBJ1-6|many
CASSQQGGNSPLHF
TGCGCCAGCAGCCAACAGGGAGGGAATTCACCCCTCCACTTT
>TRBV11-3|TRBD2|TRBJ2-1|few
CASSLGDGGAGSEQFF
TGTGCCAGCAGCTTAGGCGACGGGGGGGCTGGGAGTGAGCAGTTCTTC
>TRBV20-1|TRBD2|TRBJ2-7|few
CSVSGRKYEQYF
TGCAGCGTAAGCGGGAGGAAGTACGAGCAGTACTTC
>TRBV9|NA|TRBJ2-1|few
CASSVEGAFSYNEQFF
TGTGCCAGCAGCGTAGAAGGGGCCTTCTCCTACAATGAGCAGTTCTTC
>TRBV7-9|TRBD1|TRBJ2-5|NA
CASSRPGQGREQYF
TGTGCCAGCAGCCGGCCGGGACAGGGGCGAGAGCAGTACTTC
>TRBV29-1|NA|TRBJ2-4|NA
CSALMDSVAKNIQYF
TGCAGCGCCCTAATGGATAGCGTAGCCAAAAACATTCAGTACTTC
>TRBV10-3|TRBD2|TRBJ2-1|NA
CAISSGRGNEQFF
TGTGCCATCTCCAGCGGGCGGGGGAATGAGCAGTTCTTC
>TRBV20-1|NA|TRBJ1-1|few
CSAREVAGTEAFF
TGCAGTGCTAGAGAAGTGGCTGGGACTGAAGCTTTCTTT
>TRBV5-6|NA|TRBJ2-2|NA
CASSFGRTYTGELFF
TGTGCCAGCAGCTTCGGCAGGACCTACACCGGGGAGCTGTTTTTT